The entry below gives a single T cell receptor beta chain sequence along with its context. There is no known antigen for this receptor. The record has no base qualities; no much larger clone is one base away. Via the germline V gene (reference sequence), CDR1 is LNHDA and CDR2 SQIVND. Reading from cysteine to phenylalanine, the CDR3 counts 16 amino acids. Here the CDR3 DNA is all that survives: 48 bases in frame from base 1. V is trimmed back by 5 bases and J by 3 bases, and the junction contains 8 bases that no gene match accounts for. The data derive from a study of blood T cell repertoires in COVID-19 (dated by TCRdb to 2019 to 2021). In the study overall: Samples covering the acute and convalescent phases of COVID-19 were provided by collaborators in the United States, Italy and Spain. The material from the prospective study consisted of cDNA or gDNA derived from T cells, B-cell-depleted T cells, or PBMCs. Subjects who had been exposed to COVID-19, were actively infected with it, or had recovered from it provided the deeply sampled blood TCRbeta repertoires that made up the dataset. The repertoires were released in a freely available public database meant as a resource for research on the immune response to SARS-CoV-2. Samples came from the ongoing ImmuneRACE study (first 160 participants) plus 1,254 subjects from 6 global collaborators. Sample metadata almost always included a de-identified subject ID, COVID-19 status, age in years and sex. Where HLA class I and class II types were available, the types were taken from metadata supplied by the sample provider, not from assay-based typing.

In the prospective study, participants were 18 to 89 years old, resided in 24 geographic areas of the United States, and were enrolled through a virtual design. In the prospective study, participants were assigned to cohorts based on the clinical history participants reported in a screening survey and a study questionnaire. In the prospective study, mobile phlebotomists collected whole blood, serum and a nasopharyngeal or oropharyngeal swab from each participant. Additional blood draws and questionnaires over an approximately 2-month period could optionally be provided by prospective study participants. Blood samples from the prospective study were shipped frozen or at room temperature prior to DNA extraction. Study-level results and caveats: The quantity of clinical and demographic metadata differed by source and by participant and was supplied without curation.

TCRbeta CDR3 regions were amplified from genomic DNA by means of the immunoSEQ Assay, a bias-controlled multiplex PCR. Per the authors' processing: The number of nucleated cells in each sample was estimated by amplification of reference gene primers within the assay. To quantify the absolute abundance of each unique TCRbeta CDR3 rearrangement, sequence reads were collapsed and filtered. For each sample, productive Simpson clonality was calculated as the square root of Simpson's diversity index across productive rearrangements. Here the immuneACCESS table is served through TCRdb, limited to in-frame sequences with V and J called. Missing clones are a known gap in these copies; in checked studies unresolved V genes cover under half, and the rest lacks a known reason. The D gene and trimming were derived from the DNA, and the V and J assignments and clone size from that table. The table for this sample lists about 130,000 clones; around four fifths of them were counted only once. Jointly, the top ten make up about 2.4% of the sample.

This TCR was sampled from a man in his forties or fifties with acute COVID-19. The sequenced sample consisted of PBMCs or T cells enriched from blood (not recorded which). The sequence is built from TRBV19 and TRBJ1-5, and 9 bases in between align with TRBD1. The CDR3 region reads CASSPLTGGDNQPQHF. The sequenced DNA: TGTGCCAGTAGTCCCCTGACAGGGGGTGACAATCAGCCCCAGCATTTT.